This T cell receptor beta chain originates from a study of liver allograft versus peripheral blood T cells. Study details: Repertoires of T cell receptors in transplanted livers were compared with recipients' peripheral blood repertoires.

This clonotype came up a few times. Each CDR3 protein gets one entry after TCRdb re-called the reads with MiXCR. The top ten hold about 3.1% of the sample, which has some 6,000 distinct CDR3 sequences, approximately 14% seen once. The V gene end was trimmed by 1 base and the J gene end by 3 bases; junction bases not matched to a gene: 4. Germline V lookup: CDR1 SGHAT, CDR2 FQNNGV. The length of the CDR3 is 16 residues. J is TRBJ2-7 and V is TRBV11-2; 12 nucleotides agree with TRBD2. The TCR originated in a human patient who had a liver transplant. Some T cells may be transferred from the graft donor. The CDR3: CASSLGVLAGGYEQYF. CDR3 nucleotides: TGTGCCAGCAGCTTAGGGGTACTAGCGGGGGGCTACGAGCAGTACTTC.